This T cell receptor (beta chain) came from a study of shared clonotypes between healthy human individuals. Overall study context: Per-donor plates numbered three CD4 naive, three CD4 memory, two CD8 naive and one CD8 memory.

The method was immunoSEQ multiplex PCR; TCRdb's version includes in-frame clones alone and lacks a portion of them. The table includes approximately 2.1 million clones, over 90% detected once. Note on this clone: Its antigen is unidentified.

The germline gives CDR1 SGHRS, CDR2 YFSETQ. With 0 bases removed from V and 2 bases from J, the gap between germline ends came to 8 bases. This CDR3 spans 15 amino acids. General observations from the study: Among the subsets, naive ones generally showed larger estimated richness than memory ones. Sampling included only blood; tissue repertoires likely differ.

Those who donated were healthy HIV-negative adults, with no recent acute infections or vaccinations reported. Specimen: naive CD4+ T cells from PBMCs. Sample subset: CD45RA+ positively selected. The V and J genes are TRBV5-1 and TRBJ1-4; D is undetermined. This TCR derives from a man younger than 35 in good health. Some clones in this sample may be carry-over from other donors' samples. The CDR3 loop reads CASSLVPDTNEKLFF. The CDR3 DNA follows: TGCGCCAGCAGCTTGGTTCCTGACACTAATGAAAAACTGTTTTTT.